Each of the 15 T cell receptor beta chains below was sequenced from the same sample in a study of CD8 T cells in ankylosing spondylitis. TCRdb independently ran MiXCR on the 5' RACE reads; one entry per CDR3 protein. The data hold over 110,000 distinct CDR3 sequences, with 7% to 10% observed a single time. The sample taken for sequencing was synovial fluid, either unsorted or a sorted T cell fraction (not recorded which). These TCRs come from a male donor with ankylosing spondylitis.

This clonotype appeared many times. The chain uses TRBV2 and TRBJ1-3; 10 positions agree with TRBD1. The CDR3 has 13 residues. Germline V gene lookup returns CDR1 SNHLY and CDR2 FYNNEI. J lost 8 bases, V lost 7 bases, and 5 bases had no gene match. The CDR3 is CASIPDRGDTIYF. CDR3 nucleotides: TGTGCCAGCATCCCGGACAGGGGGGACACCATATATTTT. Full variable domain (rest looked up from reference TRBV2 and TRBJ1-3): EPEVTQTPSHQVTQMGQEVILRCVPISNHLYFYWYRQILGQKVEFLVSFYNNEISEKSEIFDDQFSVERPDGSNFTLKIRSTKLEDSAMYFCASIPDRGDTIYFGEGSWLTVV.

The table lists this clonotype with a few counts. V and J are TRBV6-1 and TRBJ2-2; 8 positions match TRBD1. Germline V gives CDR1 MNHNS, CDR2 SASEGT. The length of the CDR3 is 15 residues. V gave up 7 bases and J gave up 6 bases; unmatched junction bases: 10. The CDR3 loop reads CASTRATGESGELFF. The CDR3 nucleotides are TGTGCCAGCACCCGGGCGACAGGGGAGTCCGGGGAGCTGTTTTTT.

This rearrangement joins TRBV2 to TRBJ1-5, with a weak D call TRBD1 (6 bases). From germline, CDR1 is SNHLY and CDR2 FYNNEI. The V end was cut by 7 bases, the J end by 5 bases, with 18 bases between. There are 15 residues in the CDR3. CDR3: CASITDRNPDQPQHF. The CDR3 nucleotides are TGTGCCAGCATAACTGACAGGAACCCAGATCAGCCCCAGCATTTT.

This clonotype showed up just a few times. This chain links TRBV6-5 with TRBJ2-7; 10 bases agree with TRBD2. V shed 1 base and J 0 bases; nucleotides not matched to a gene: 6. Looked up from germline, CDR1 is MNHEY and CDR2 is SVGAGI. The CDR3 consists of 17 residues. CDR3 bases: TGTGCCAGCAGTTACTGGGGGTCTAGCGGGAGCTCCTACGAGCAGTACTTC. The encoded protein is CASSYWGSSGSSYEQYF.

Note on this clonotype: This may be a read error, as it is one base from a much larger clone. This chain links TRBV20-1 with TRBJ2-7, with D possibly matching TRBD2 (5 bases). The CDR3 totals 13 residues. Germline lookup yields CDR1 DFQATT and CDR2 SNEGSKA (reference sequence). Trimming removed 3 bases at V and 0 bases at J, with 9 bases between. CDR3 residues: CSASGVSSYEQYF. The CDR3 DNA is TGCAGTGCTAGCGGGGTAAGCTCCTACGAGCAGTACTTC.

This clonotype has at least ten counts. The chain joins TRBV29-1 to TRBJ2-5, with D perhaps TRBD1 (6 bases). V lost 7 bases and J 2 bases, leaving 11 bases between the germline ends. The CDR3 has 12 residues. Germline V lookup: CDR1 SQVTM, CDR2 ANQGSEA. As DNA, the CDR3 is TGCAGCGGTGGACAGAATCAAGAGACCCAGTACTTC. Protein sequence: CSGGQNQETQYF. The full variable domain, its missing parts supplied by reference TRBV29-1 and TRBJ2-5, is SAVISQKPSRDICQRGTSLTIQCQVDSQVTMMFWYRQQPGQSLTLIATANQGSEATYESGFVIDKFPISRPNLTFSTLTVSNMSPEDSSIYLCSGGQNQETQYFGPGTRLLVL.

The chain links TRBV28 to TRBJ1-2; D is undetermined. This CDR3 is built from 13 residues. The V end was cut by 8 bases, the J end by 3 bases, with 13 bases between. The germline gives CDR1 MDHEN, CDR2 SYDVKM. The CDR3 is CASRPAGYYGYTF. In DNA, the CDR3 is TGTGCCAGCCGGCCGGCCGGGTACTATGGCTACACCTTC.

This chain uses TRBV5-1 with TRBJ2-3; 9 nucleotides agree with TRBD2. This CDR3 region has 17 residues. The J segment lost 2 bases and the V segment lost 4 bases, leaving 11 bases of the junction unmatched. The germline V gene has CDR1 SGHRS and CDR2 YFSETQ. The DNA for the CDR3 is TGCGCCAGCAGCACTCTGAGCGGGGGGACCTTCACAGATACGCAGTATTTT. Residues: CASSTLSGGTFTDTQYF.

This clonotype was seen at least ten times. This chain uses TRBV20-1 with TRBJ1-1; D is unclear. This CDR3 is 11 amino acids long. V gave up 6 bases and J gave up 10 bases, with 15 bases separating them. The germline V gene has CDR1 DFQATT and CDR2 SNEGSKA (reference sequence). CDR3 DNA sequence: TGCAGTGCGACGGGTCGACCCCGAGCTTTCTTT. It translates to CSATGRPRAFF.

This clonotype was recorded a few times. The V gene is TRBV4-3, the J gene TRBJ2-3; D is unresolved. Trimming shortened V by 0 bases and J by 1 base, and 8 bases separated the two germline ends. This CDR3 has 15 residues. CDR1 is LGHNA, CDR2 YSLEER, per germline. The CDR3 DNA reads TGCGCCAGCAGCCAAGAACTGATAGGCACAGATACGCAGTATTTT. This translates into CASSQELIGTDTQYF.

V is TRBV7-9 and J is TRBJ2-7; TRBD2 agrees at 7 bases. This CDR3 spans 15 amino acids. CDR1 is SEHNR and CDR2 is FQNEAQ in the germline V gene (reference sequence). The ends lost 5 bases at V and 4 bases at J; junction bases unmatched: 11. CDR3 DNA: TGTGCCAGCAGCGAGTTACCAGCGGGGACGTACGAGCAGTACTTC. Its translation is CASSELPAGTYEQYF.

This clonotype was observed a few times. This sequence joins TRBV15 and TRBJ1-2, with TRBD1 identical over 7 bases. Germline trimming cut 8 bases from V and 5 bases from J; bases unmatched to any gene: 11. The CDR3 contains 14 residues. The germline V gene encodes CDR1 LNHNV and CDR2 YYDKDF (reference sequence). CDR3 coding DNA: TGTGCCACCTCGTCAGGGGGAGATGGGTATGGCTACACCTTC. Translating gives CATSSGGDGYGYTF.

This clonotype occurred many times. This chain joins TRBV29-1 and TRBJ1-5; weak D call: TRBD1 (6 bases). The length of the CDR3 is 13 residues. Between the trimmed V and J ends, which lost 4 bases and 7 bases, there was a span of 14 bases. Germline-derived CDR1 and CDR2 are SQVTM and ANQGSEA. CDR3 loop: CSVGILQGQPQHF. In DNA form, the CDR3 reads TGCAGCGTTGGGATTCTACAGGGACAGCCCCAGCATTTT.

The chain recombines TRBV6-2 or TRBV6-3 with TRBJ1-2, with TRBD1 matching 7 bases. This CDR3 is 15 amino acids long. The trim removed 5 bases at V and 5 bases at J, leaving 11 bases unmatched. Germline assignment: CDR1 MNHEY and CDR2 SVGEGT. CDR3 residues: CASSLMTGRSYGYTF. The DNA for the CDR3 is TGTGCCAGCAGTCTCATGACAGGGAGATCATATGGCTACACCTTC.

This chain connects TRBV7-2 to TRBJ2-4; D gene unclear. The ends were cut back, 0 bases at V and 6 bases at J, with 12 bases in the middle. This CDR3 has 15 residues. The germline V gene encodes CDR1 SGHTA and CDR2 FQGNSA. The CDR3 is CASSLARGRANIQYF. The CDR3, as DNA: TGTGCCAGCAGCTTAGCGCGAGGAAGAGCAAACATTCAGTACTTC.